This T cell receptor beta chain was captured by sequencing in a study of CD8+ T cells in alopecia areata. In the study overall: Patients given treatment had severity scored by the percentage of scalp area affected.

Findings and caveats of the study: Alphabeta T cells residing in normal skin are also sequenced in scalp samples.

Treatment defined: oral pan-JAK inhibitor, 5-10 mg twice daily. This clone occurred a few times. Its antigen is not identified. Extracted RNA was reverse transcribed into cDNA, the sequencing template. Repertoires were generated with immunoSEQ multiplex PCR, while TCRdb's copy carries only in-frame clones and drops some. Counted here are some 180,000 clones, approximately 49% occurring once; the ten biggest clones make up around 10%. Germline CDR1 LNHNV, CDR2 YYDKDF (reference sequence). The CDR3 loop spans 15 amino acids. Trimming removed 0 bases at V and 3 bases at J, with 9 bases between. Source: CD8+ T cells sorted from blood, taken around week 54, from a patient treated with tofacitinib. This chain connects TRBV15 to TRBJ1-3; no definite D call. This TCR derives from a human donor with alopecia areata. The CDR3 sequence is CATSRDWAVGNTIYF. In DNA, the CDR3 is TGTGCCACCAGCAGAGATTGGGCGGTTGGAAACACCATATATTTT.